This T cell receptor beta chain came from a study of control samples from healthy donors and cancer patients. The method was immunoSEQ multiplex PCR; TCRdb's version includes in-frame clones alone and lacks a portion of them. The sample yields about 150,000 clones, around 90% seen once. The CDR3 totals 14 residues. Germline-derived CDR1 and CDR2 are WSHSY and SAAADI. The junction had 4 bases not matched to a gene; V was cut back by 2 bases and J by 7 bases. The TCR originated in a woman in her 40s in good health. Material: blood. The gene calls are TRBV10-2 and TRBJ1-5; 8 nucleotides align to TRBD1. CDR3 in amino acids: CASSEQGAGQPQHF. CDR3 in DNA: TGCGCCAGCAGTGAGCAGGGGGCTGGGCAGCCCCAGCATTTT.